The present entry profiles one T cell receptor beta chain with its context. This clonotype was observed at least ten times. The antigen it recognizes is unknown. No per-base quality is available; no much larger clone lies one base away. These data belong to a study of T cells in Graves' hyperthyroidism and ophthalmopathy (dated by TCRdb to the late 2010s). In terms of the full investigation: Peripheral blood was sampled at the time of initial diagnosis, prior to any treatment. The paper reports TCR Vbeta CDR3 sequencing of 140 or so peripheral blood samples: some 41 ophthalmopathy, 70 to 85 hyperthyroidism and around 17 progressor patients. After blood sampling, hyperthyroidism patients were treated with methimazole at a starting dose of 30 mg daily, and ophthalmopathy patients were treated with high-dose intravenous methylprednisolone. To identify TCR V-J signatures that set the groups apart, the researchers used a discovery cohort of 90 to 100 patients, made up of 43 with Graves' ophthalmopathy and 57 with stable Graves' hyperthyroidism. The study also compared thyroid tissue and blood T-cell repertoires from a handful of Graves' hyperthyroidism patients. The 90 to 100 discovery patients were randomly divided into training and test sets at a 7:3 ratio. Prospective prediction of ophthalmopathy was tested in an independent validation cohort consisting of some 20 hyperthyroidism patients and approximately 16 patients who later progressed to ophthalmopathy.

The CDR3 starts with the cysteine, ends with the phenylalanine, and has 14 residues. The CDR3 DNA has 42 bases and is translated from base 1. The junction carries 10 bases between V and J, which are trimmed by 9 bases and 1 base respectively. Per the germline V gene (reference sequence), LNHNV is the CDR1 and YYDKDF is the CDR2. Stable Graves' hyperthyroidism was defined as the absence of progression to ophthalmopathy over 18 months of follow-up. The hyperthyroidism patients were between 18 and 65 years old and newly diagnosed, with a disease duration of less than 2 months. Patients with uncontrolled infections, other autoimmune diseases, pregnancy or lactation were excluded. Clinical symptoms, serum thyroxine and TRAb, thyroid ultrasound, and orbital computed tomography formed the basis for the diagnoses. PBMCs were isolated from around 10 ml of fresh peripheral blood by Ficoll-Paque density gradient centrifugation. Total RNA was extracted with Trizol reagent, and quality was checked on an Agilent 2100 Bioanalyzer.

Amplification of TCR beta CDR3 regions was carried out from RNA transcripts. The first round of RT-PCR for the TCR CDR3 was performed with the HTBI primer set and the Qiagen OneStep RT-PCR kit. Libraries were constructed in a second round of multiplex PCR, after which size selection and purification were performed. Paired-end sequencing of the libraries was performed with 100 bp reads on an Illumina HiSeq2000. The study's processing was this. SOAPnuke was used to process the raw data, throwing out any read that contained adapters or uncalled bases, had a mean Phred below 15, or lacked an exact constant-primer or identifier match. High-quality paired reads were merged using COPE v1.2.5, and each unique nucleotide sequence was defined as a clonotype. MiTCR v1.1 was used to align the clonotypes against IMGT TRBV, TRBD and TRBJ reference segments. Only V-J combinations with frequency above 0.0001, covering 99% to 99.2% of repertoires, were analysed. The TCS score was defined as the ratio of F50 (clonal expansion) to E x V (chaos), calculated using BLOSUM62-based TCRdist between CDR3 peptides within each V-J. Welch's t-statistics and random forest reduced around 550 V-J features to 13, which were used in a naive Bayes classifier (R e1071). TCRdb handled the public reads itself, with Q25 trimming in fastp and clone calling in MiXCR, and kept productive beta chains. Each record represents a unique CDR3 protein, reported with the most common genes and DNA among its rows. The V and J calls were determined by TCRdb, not by the authors. A total of 300,000 to 400,000 distinct CDR3 sequences appear in this sample, approximately 13% of them only once. The ten largest make up around 23% of the sample.

The study at large found these results: Most expanded thyroid clonotypes (frequency above 0.001) were also found in blood, which suggests that blood repertoires may mirror thyroid immune responses. In validation, the model predicted progression to ophthalmopathy with roughly 70% sensitivity and around 72% specificity, a median of roughly seven months before onset. Ophthalmopathy was separated from stable hyperthyroidism by a 13 V-J signature model, with approximately 85% sensitivity and approximately 81% specificity obtained in cross-validation and 80%/75% obtained in testing. Sample size was not statistically predetermined, and blinding of investigators to group allocation was not performed.

This receptor was obtained from a woman in her twenties or thirties with Graves' hyperthyroidism. Input material: blood. The chain uses TRBV15 and TRBJ2-6, with TRBD1 as a weak D call on 6 bases. The CDR3 region has the sequence CATKQGSGANVLTF. The DNA sequence is TGTGCCACTAAACAGGGATCTGGGGCCAACGTCCTGACTTTC. Extended through the reference TRBV15 and TRBJ2-6 proteins, this CDR3 yields the full variable domain: DAMVIQNPRYQVTQFGKPVTLSCSQTLNHNVMYWYQQKSSQAPKLLFHYYDKDFNNEADTPDNFQSRRPNTSFCFLDIRSPGLGDTAMYLCATKQGSGANVLTFGAGSRLTVL.